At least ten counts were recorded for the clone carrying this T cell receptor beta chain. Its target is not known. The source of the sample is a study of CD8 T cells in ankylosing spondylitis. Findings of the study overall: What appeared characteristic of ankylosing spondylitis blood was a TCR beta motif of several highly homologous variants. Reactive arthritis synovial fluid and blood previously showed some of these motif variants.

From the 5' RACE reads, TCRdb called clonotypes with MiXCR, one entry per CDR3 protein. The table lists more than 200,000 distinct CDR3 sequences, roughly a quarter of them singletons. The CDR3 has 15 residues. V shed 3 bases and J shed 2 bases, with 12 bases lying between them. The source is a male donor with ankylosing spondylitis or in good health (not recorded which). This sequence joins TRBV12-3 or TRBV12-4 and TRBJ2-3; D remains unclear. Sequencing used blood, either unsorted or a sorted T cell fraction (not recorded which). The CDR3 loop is CASSFGASPTDTQYF. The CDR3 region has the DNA TGTGCCAGCAGTTTCGGCGCCTCCCCCACAGATACGCAGTATTTT.